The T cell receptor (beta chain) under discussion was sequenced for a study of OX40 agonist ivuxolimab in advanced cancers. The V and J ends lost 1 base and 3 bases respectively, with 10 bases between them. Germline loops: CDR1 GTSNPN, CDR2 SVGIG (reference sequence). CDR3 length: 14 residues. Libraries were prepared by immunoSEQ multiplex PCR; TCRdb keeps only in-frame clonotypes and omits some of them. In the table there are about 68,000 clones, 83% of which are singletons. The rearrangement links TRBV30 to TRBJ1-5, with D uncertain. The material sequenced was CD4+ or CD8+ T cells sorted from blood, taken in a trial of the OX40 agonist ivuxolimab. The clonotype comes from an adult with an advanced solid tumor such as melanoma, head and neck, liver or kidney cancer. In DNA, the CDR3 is TGTGCCTGGAGTGATTGGCAGACCAATCAGCCCCAGCATTTT. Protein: CAWSDWQTNQPQHF.